This T cell receptor beta chain was retrieved from a study of shared clonotypes between healthy human individuals. CDR3 length: 14 residues. V was clipped by 5 bases and J by 3 bases; unmatched bases: 7. Germline CDR1 MDHEN, CDR2 SYDVKM. Profiling relied on immunoSEQ multiplex PCR, and the TCRdb table lists in-frame clones only, not all of them. The sample consists of around 1.1 million clones, 78% of them appearing once. The chain uses TRBV28 and TRBJ2-7; 7 bases agree with TRBD2. The TCR was taken from a young man in good health. Some clones in this sample may be carry-over from other donors' samples. The sequencing input was memory CD4+ T cells from PBMCs. Subset: CD45RA-negative fraction. For the CDR3, the DNA is TGTGCCAGCAGTACCCCTAGCGGAGTCTACGAGCAGTACTTC. The encoded protein is CASSTPSGVYEQYF.